This T cell receptor (beta chain) was sequenced during a study of blood T cell repertoires in COVID-19. Generated by immunoSEQ multiplex PCR, the TCRdb table keeps only in-frame clones and is missing some. Altogether fewer than 250,000 clones are present, around 76% being singletons, with the ten largest covering roughly a sixth. The CDR3 runs to 15 residues. Germline V gene sequence: CDR1 SGHRS, CDR2 YFSETQ. J was trimmed by 6 bases and V by 2 bases; bases with no gene match: 6. The rearrangement uses TRBV5-1 and TRBJ2-7; 12 positions match TRBD2. Sequencing input: PBMCs or T cells enriched from blood (not recorded which). This TCR came from a woman in her forties or fifties with acute COVID-19. The CDR3 DNA follows: TGCGCCAGCAGCTTACTAGCGGGGGGTGCTGGCGAGCAGTACGTC. Protein: CASSLLAGGAGEQYV.